These 23 T cell receptor beta chains share one sample of origin, sequenced in a study of blood T cell repertoires in COVID-19. Sequencing was performed with immunoSEQ multiplex PCR; in TCRdb, only in-frame clones are kept and a portion is missing. The sample comprises tens of thousands of clones, about nine tenths of which are singletons, and approximately 10% rests with the top ten. The sample consisted of peripheral blood. These receptors were obtained from a man in his sixties or seventies with active or convalescent COVID-19.

V usage is TRBV27 and J usage is TRBJ2-1, with D maybe TRBD1 (6 bases). The CDR3 is 17 amino acids. Germline values: CDR1 MNHEY, CDR2 SMNVEV (reference sequence). V was shortened by 5 bases and J by 4 bases, with 21 bases between the two germline ends. The CDR3 DNA follows: TGTGCCAGCAGTCCGCCCAATACAGGGTCTCGTTACAATGAGCAGTTCTTC. It encodes CASSPPNTGSRYNEQFF.

The chain has TRBV19 and TRBJ1-5; tentative D call: TRBD1 (6 bases). The CDR3 is made up of 15 amino acids. Germline V gives CDR1 LNHDA, CDR2 SQIVND (reference sequence). V lost 5 bases and J lost 0, with 11 bases in between. The CDR3 region is CASSLGQNSNQPQHF. The CDR3 DNA reads TGTGCCAGTAGTCTTGGACAGAATAGCAATCAGCCCCAGCATTTT.

The CDR3 sequence is CASSIARGNGYTF. CDR3 coding DNA: TGTGCCAGTAGTATCGCCAGGGGGAATGGCTACACCTTC. The gene calls are TRBV19 and TRBJ1-2, with 7 nucleotides matching TRBD1. The CDR3 runs 13 residues. Germline V CDR1 and CDR2: LNHDA, SQIVND (reference sequence). With V trimmed by 3 bases and J by 6 bases, 4 bases remained unmatched.

The chain joins TRBV5-1 to TRBJ1-1, with 8 positions matching TRBD1. Germline trimming cut 4 bases from V and 5 bases from J; bases unmatched to any gene: 10. This CDR3 is built from 15 residues. CDR1 SGHRS and CDR2 YFSETQ come from the germline V gene. For the CDR3, the DNA is TGCGCCAGCAGCGCGGACGGACAGGGACGGACTGAAGCTTTCTTT. Encoded protein: CASSADGQGRTEAFF.

The chain employs TRBV11-3 and TRBJ2-2; TRBD1 matches 8 bases. The J segment lost 6 bases and the V segment lost 4 bases, leaving 4 bases of the junction unmatched. Looked up from germline, CDR1 is SGHNT and CDR2 is YENEEA. CDR3 length: 14 residues. The DNA for the CDR3 is TGTGCCAGCAGCTCAGTCAGGGGGCCCGGGGAGCTGTTTTTT. This encodes CASSSVRGPGELFF.

The chain uses TRBV5-1 and TRBJ2-5, with 7 positions matching TRBD1. V was pared by 4 bases and J by 1 base, with 7 bases of the junction left unmatched. Germline CDR1 and CDR2: SGHRS and YFSETQ. This CDR3 comprises 15 residues. DNA of the CDR3: TGCGCCAGCAGCGGTGTGGGACAGTCCCAAGAGACCCAGTACTTC. Its protein product is CASSGVGQSQETQYF.

This clone was recorded once. The DNA of the CDR3 is TGTGCCAGCACGATGAACAGGGGCGTTCGCGGCTACACCTTC. It yields the protein CASTMNRGVRGYTF. The chain links TRBV6-5 to TRBJ1-2; 7 nucleotides line up with TRBD1. The CDR3 runs 14 residues. The J segment lost 8 bases and the V segment lost 7 bases, leaving 13 bases of the junction unmatched. CDR1 is MNHEY and CDR2 is SVGAGI in the germline V gene.

The chain carries TRBV2 and TRBJ1-1; TRBD1 might be the D (5 bases). The CDR3 has 11 amino acids. Between the trimmed V and J ends, which lost 7 bases and 11 bases, there was a span of 14 bases. Germline CDR1 is SNHLY and CDR2 is FYNNEI. The CDR3 nucleotides read TGTGCCAGCACACAGCGGGGGGGGGCTTTCTTT. Its translation is CASTQRGGAFF.

This rearrangement joins TRBV6-5 to TRBJ1-4; weak D call: TRBD1 (5 bases). The CDR3 has 16 amino acids. Trimming took off 2 bases at V and 2 bases at J, with 12 bases between the two ends. Germline-derived CDR1 and CDR2 are MNHEY and SVGAGI. CDR3 amino acids: CASSYLRGGTNEKLFF. CDR3 nucleotide sequence: TGTGCCAGCAGTTACCTCCGGGGGGGTACTAATGAAAAACTGTTTTTT.

This clone turned up a few times. This chain connects TRBV12-3 or TRBV12-4 to TRBJ2-7; the match to TRBD1 covers 9 bases. V lost 6 bases and J lost 5; bases outside the gene matches: 5. CDR3 size: 13 residues. The CDR3 coding sequence is TGTGCCAGCAGAAGGACAGGGGTCAACGAGCAGTACTTC. It yields the protein CASRRTGVNEQYF.

This chain uses TRBV27 with TRBJ2-7, with 12 bases matching TRBD2. The CDR3 contains 15 residues. Germline V gene lookup returns CDR1 MNHEY and CDR2 SMNVEV (reference sequence). The V segment lost 4 bases and the J segment 7 bases; nucleotides outside the gene matches: 8. CDR3 sequence (DNA): TGTGCCAGCAGTTCCCGACTAGCGGGAGTAGAAGAGCAGTACTTC. This encodes CASSSRLAGVEEQYF.

This clone occurred a few times. V usage is TRBV5-4 and J usage is TRBJ2-5; the match to TRBD2 covers 9 bases. J lost 4 bases, V lost 2 bases, and 3 bases had no gene match. This CDR3 comprises 14 residues. The germline gives CDR1 SGHNT, CDR2 YYREEE (reference sequence). CDR3 coding DNA: TGTGCCAGCAGCTTAAAACTAGCGGGAGAGACCCAGTACTTC. As protein: CASSLKLAGETQYF.

This clone has just one count. The chain joins TRBV28 to TRBJ1-4, with D tentatively TRBD1 (5 bases). Germline V gene lookup returns CDR1 MDHEN and CDR2 SYDVKM. Trimming cost V 8 bases and J 10 bases, with 20 bases left between them. The length of the CDR3 is 14 residues. CDR3 DNA sequence: TGTGCCAGCGGCAGGGTTCTAGCGGTTGGAAAACTGTTTTTT. It yields the protein CASGRVLAVGKLFF.

V usage is TRBV28 and J usage is TRBJ1-5; the match to TRBD1 covers 9 bases. The J segment lost 3 bases and the V segment lost 2 bases, leaving 5 bases of the junction unmatched. The CDR3 is 16 amino acids. In germline, CDR1 is MDHEN, CDR2 SYDVKM. CDR3 sequence: CASSLSGQGPNQPQHF. The CDR3 DNA sequence: TGTGCCAGCAGTTTAAGCGGACAGGGGCCCAATCAGCCCCAGCATTTT.

To note about this clone: The same CDR3 is also encoded by other DNA sequences in this sample. This chain links TRBV5-1 with TRBJ2-2; 9 bases are a match to TRBD2. Germline V lookup: CDR1 SGHRS, CDR2 YFSETQ. The CDR3 totals 15 residues. V was pared by 2 bases and J by 4 bases, with 3 bases of the junction left unmatched. This CDR3 reads CASSLAGGGTGELFF. DNA of the CDR3: TGCGCCAGCAGCTTAGCGGGAGGCGGCACCGGGGAGCTGTTTTTT. The full variable domain, completed using reference TRBV5-1 and TRBJ2-2, is KAGVTQTPRYLIKTRGQQVTLSCSPISGHRSVSWYQQTPGQGLQFLFEYFSETQRNKGNFPGRFSGRQFSNSRSEMNVSTLELGDSALYLCASSLAGGGTGELFFGEGSRLTVL.

The rearrangement links TRBV18 to TRBJ1-1; TRBD1 is a possible D gene (6 bases). The CDR3 sequence is 14 residues long. With 6 bases removed from V and 6 bases from J, the gap between germline ends came to 17 bases. Germline loops: CDR1 KGHSH, CDR2 LQKENI. CDR3 sequence reads: CASSRVGGDAEAFF. The CDR3 DNA reads TGTGCCAGCTCTCGGGTAGGGGGGGACGCTGAAGCTTTCTTT.

V is TRBV21-1 and J is TRBJ2-5; the DNA was not compared with TRBD1, the D call given in the table. TRBV21-1 constitutes a pseudogene. The CDR3 spans 19 residues. CDR3 sequence: CASSKGASGTGEKQETQYF. DNA of the CDR3: TGTGCCAGCAGCAAGGGCGCTAGCGGGACAGGGGAAAAACAAGAGACCCAGTACTTC.

The chain links TRBV28 to TRBJ1-2; D is perhaps TRBD1 (5 bases). The ends were cut back, 6 bases at V and 8 bases at J, with 16 bases in the middle. This CDR3 contains 13 residues. The germline CDR1 and CDR2 sequences are MDHEN and SYDVKM. CDR3 in DNA: TGTGCCAGCAGAAAGGGGTTCCTTATCGGCTACACCTTC. Translation gives CASRKGFLIGYTF.

The chain links TRBV5-6 to TRBJ2-7; 9 bases agree with TRBD2. The CDR3 extends over 15 amino acids. The V gene's germline CDR1 is SGHDT and CDR2 YYEEEE. V lost 2 bases and J lost 2; bases outside the gene matches: 5. Written as DNA, the CDR3 is TGTGCCAGCAGCTTTCCTAGCGGGGCCACCTACGAGCAGTACTTC. Encoded protein: CASSFPSGATYEQYF.

The chain joins TRBV7-9 to TRBJ1-1; no clear D. The CDR3 runs to 15 residues. Between the trimmed V and J ends, which lost 0 bases and 1 base, there was a span of 9 bases. Germline V lookup: CDR1 SEHNR, CDR2 FQNEAQ (reference sequence). The CDR3 sequence: CASSLAPGQNTEAFF. The CDR3 coding sequence is TGTGCCAGCAGCTTAGCCCCGGGTCAGAACACTGAAGCTTTCTTT.

This chain connects TRBV5-1 to TRBJ2-1; 11 positions match TRBD1. Germline CDR1 is SGHRS and CDR2 is YFSETQ. The V and J ends lost 2 bases and 3 bases, in that order; junction bases with no gene match: 4. This CDR3 contains 16 residues. The CDR3 spells CASSFGGTGGYNEQFF. Written as DNA, the CDR3 is TGCGCCAGCAGCTTTGGGGGGACAGGGGGCTACAATGAGCAGTTCTTC.

This rearrangement joins TRBV19 to TRBJ1-4; tentative D call: TRBD1 (5 bases). Germline V lookup: CDR1 LNHDA, CDR2 SQIVND (reference sequence). CDR3 length: 16 residues. Between the trimmed V and J ends, which lost 6 bases and 1 base, there was a span of 15 bases. The CDR3 spells CASSPRGVGTNEKLFF. DNA for the CDR3: TGTGCCAGTAGCCCAAGGGGTGTGGGAACTAATGAAAAACTGTTTTTT.

This chain uses TRBV19 with TRBJ1-5; 12 bases match TRBD1. This CDR3 has 19 residues. Germline V gene data show CDR1 as LNHDA and CDR2 as SQIVND (reference sequence). V trimming: 8 bases; J trimming: 0 bases; junction bases outside the gene matches: 14. The CDR3 sequence: CASGARDRGLGHSNQPQHF. In DNA, the CDR3 is TGTGCCAGTGGAGCCCGGGACAGGGGGCTAGGACATAGCAATCAGCCCCAGCATTTT.